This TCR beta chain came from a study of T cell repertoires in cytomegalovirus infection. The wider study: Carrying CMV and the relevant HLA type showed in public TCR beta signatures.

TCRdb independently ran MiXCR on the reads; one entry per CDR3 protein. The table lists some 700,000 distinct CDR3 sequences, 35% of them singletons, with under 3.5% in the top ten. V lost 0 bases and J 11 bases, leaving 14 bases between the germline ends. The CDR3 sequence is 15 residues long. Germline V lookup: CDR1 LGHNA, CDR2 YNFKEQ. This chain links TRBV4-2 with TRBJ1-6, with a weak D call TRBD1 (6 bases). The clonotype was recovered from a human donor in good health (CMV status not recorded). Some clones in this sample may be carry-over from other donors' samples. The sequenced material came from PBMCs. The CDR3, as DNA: TGTGCCAGCAGCCAAGAGGCGGGGGCGGCTGCACCCCTCCACTTT. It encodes CASSQEAGAAAPLHF.